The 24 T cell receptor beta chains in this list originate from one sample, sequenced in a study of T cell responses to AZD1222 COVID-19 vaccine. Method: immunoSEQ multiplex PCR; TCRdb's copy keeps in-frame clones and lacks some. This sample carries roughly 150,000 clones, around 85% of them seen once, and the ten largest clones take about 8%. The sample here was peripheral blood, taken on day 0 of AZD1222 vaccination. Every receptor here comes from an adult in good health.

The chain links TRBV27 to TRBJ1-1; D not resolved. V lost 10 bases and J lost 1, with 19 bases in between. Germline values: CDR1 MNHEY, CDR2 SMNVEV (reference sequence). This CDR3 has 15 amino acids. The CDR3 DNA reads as TGTGCCACCTCAGAGGGTACGTTACCGAACACTGAAGCTTTCTTT. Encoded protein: CATSEGTLPNTEAFF.

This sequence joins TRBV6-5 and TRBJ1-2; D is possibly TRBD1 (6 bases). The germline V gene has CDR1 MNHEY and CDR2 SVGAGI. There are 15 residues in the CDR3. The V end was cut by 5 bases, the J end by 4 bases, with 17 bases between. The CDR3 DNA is TGTGCCAGCAGTAGGGGATTTACAGGGTTCTATGGCTACACCTTC. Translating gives CASSRGFTGFYGYTF.

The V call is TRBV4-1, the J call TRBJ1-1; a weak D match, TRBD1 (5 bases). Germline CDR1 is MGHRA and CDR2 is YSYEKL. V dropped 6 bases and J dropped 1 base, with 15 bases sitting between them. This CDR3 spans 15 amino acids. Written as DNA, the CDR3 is TGCGCCAGCAGGGGCCTGAGGACATCGAACACTGAAGCTTTCTTT. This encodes CASRGLRTSNTEAFF.

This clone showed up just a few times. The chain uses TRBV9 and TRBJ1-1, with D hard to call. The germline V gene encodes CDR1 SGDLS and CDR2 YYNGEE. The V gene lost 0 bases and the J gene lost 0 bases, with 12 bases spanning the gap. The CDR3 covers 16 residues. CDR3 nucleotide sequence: TGTGCCAGCAGCGTAGGTTCATCTATGTTGAACACTGAAGCTTTCTTT. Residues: CASSVGSSMLNTEAFF.

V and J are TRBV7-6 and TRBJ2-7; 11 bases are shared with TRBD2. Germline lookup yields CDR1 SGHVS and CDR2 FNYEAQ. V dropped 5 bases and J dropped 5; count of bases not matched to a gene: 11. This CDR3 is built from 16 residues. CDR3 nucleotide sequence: TGTGCCAGCAGCCTGCCATTAGCGGGAGGGCCAAACGAGCAGTACTTC. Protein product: CASSLPLAGGPNEQYF.

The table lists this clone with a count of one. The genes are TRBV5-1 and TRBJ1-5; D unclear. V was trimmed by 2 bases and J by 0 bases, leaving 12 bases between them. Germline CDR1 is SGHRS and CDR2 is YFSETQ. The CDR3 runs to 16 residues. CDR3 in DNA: TGCGCCAGCAGCTTATTAGGAGAGGGTAGCAATCAGCCCCAGCATTTT. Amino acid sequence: CASSLLGEGSNQPQHF.

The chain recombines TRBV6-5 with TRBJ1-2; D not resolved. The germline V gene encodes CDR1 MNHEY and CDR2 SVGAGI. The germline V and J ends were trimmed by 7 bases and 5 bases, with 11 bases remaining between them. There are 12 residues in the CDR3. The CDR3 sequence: CASILGVYGYTF. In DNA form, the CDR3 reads TGTGCCAGCATCCTAGGTGTTTATGGCTACACCTTC.

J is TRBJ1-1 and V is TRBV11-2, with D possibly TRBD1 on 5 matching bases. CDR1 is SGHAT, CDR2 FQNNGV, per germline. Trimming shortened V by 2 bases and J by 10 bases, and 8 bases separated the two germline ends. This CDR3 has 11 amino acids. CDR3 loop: CASSLTGGAFF. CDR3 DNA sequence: TGTGCCAGCAGCTTAACGGGGGGAGCTTTCTTT.

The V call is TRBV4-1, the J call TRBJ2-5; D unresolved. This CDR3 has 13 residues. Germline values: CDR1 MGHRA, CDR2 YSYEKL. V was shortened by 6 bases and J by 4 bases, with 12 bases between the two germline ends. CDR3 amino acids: CASSQLLGETQYF. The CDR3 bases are TGCGCCAGCAGTCAACTTCTGGGAGAGACCCAGTACTTC.

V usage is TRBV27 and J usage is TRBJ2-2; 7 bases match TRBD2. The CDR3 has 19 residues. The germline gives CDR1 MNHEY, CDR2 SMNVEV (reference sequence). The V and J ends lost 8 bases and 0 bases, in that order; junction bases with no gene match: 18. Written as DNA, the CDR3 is TGTGCCAGCGGTCGACTCAGCAGCGGGGTGACACCGAACACCGGGGAGCTGTTTTTT. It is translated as CASGRLSSGVTPNTGELFF.

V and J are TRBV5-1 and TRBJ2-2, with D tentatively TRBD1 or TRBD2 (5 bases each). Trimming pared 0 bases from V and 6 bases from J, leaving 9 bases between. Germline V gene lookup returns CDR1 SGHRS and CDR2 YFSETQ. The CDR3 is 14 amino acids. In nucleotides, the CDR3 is TGCGCCAGCAGCTTGGTAGGGACCTCCGGGGAGCTGTTTTTT. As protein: CASSLVGTSGELFF.

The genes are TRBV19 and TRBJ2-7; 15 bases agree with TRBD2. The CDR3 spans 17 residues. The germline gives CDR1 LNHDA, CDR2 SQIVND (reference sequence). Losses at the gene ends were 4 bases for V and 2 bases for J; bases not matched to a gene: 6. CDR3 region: CASSRGLAGGPAYEQYF. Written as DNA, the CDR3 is TGTGCCAGTAGTAGAGGACTAGCGGGAGGGCCAGCCTACGAGCAGTACTTC.

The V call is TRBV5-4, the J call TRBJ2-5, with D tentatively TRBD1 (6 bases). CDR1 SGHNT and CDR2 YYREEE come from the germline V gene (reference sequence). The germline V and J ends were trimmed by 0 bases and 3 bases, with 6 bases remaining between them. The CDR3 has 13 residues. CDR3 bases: TGTGCCAGCAGCTTGGACAGGGAAGAGACCCAGTACTTC. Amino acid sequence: CASSLDREETQYF.

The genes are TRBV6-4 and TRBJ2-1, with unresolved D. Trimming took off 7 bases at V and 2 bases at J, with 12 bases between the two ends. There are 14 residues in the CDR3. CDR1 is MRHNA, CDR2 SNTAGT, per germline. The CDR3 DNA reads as TGTGCCAGCACCCCGACTCAAGCCTACAATGAGCAGTTCTTC. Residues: CASTPTQAYNEQFF.

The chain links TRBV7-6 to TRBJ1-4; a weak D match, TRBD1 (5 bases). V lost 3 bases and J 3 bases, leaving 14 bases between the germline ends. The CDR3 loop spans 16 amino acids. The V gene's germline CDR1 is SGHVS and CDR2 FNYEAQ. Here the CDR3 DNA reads TGTGCCAGCAGCTTGGCAACAGGCGGGGCTAATGAAAAACTGTTTTTT. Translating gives CASSLATGGANEKLFF.

The CDR3 sequence: CASSFSGGVYGYTF. The CDR3 DNA follows: TGTGCCAGCAGCTTTTCAGGCGGCGTCTATGGCTACACCTTC. The genes are TRBV11-1 and TRBJ1-2; no clear D gene. V lost 3 bases and J lost 4, with 12 bases in between. Germline CDR1 reads SGHAT; CDR2 reads FQDESV (reference sequence). CDR3 length: 14 amino acids.

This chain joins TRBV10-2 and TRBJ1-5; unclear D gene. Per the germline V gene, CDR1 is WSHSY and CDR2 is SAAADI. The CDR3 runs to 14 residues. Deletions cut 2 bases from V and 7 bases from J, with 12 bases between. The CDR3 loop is CASSEMTTGQPQHF. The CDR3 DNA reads TGCGCCAGCAGTGAGATGACTACCGGGCAGCCCCAGCATTTT.

This CDR3 reads CASSQAVAGTYTF. The CDR3 DNA reads TGTGCCAGCAGCCAAGCGGTAGCGGGGACCTACACCTTC. This chain links TRBV14 with TRBJ1-2, with D possibly being TRBD1 (5 bases). CDR3 length: 13 amino acids. CDR1 and CDR2 (germline): SGHDN, FVKESK. Trimming took 1 base from V and 10 from J, leaving 13 bases between them.

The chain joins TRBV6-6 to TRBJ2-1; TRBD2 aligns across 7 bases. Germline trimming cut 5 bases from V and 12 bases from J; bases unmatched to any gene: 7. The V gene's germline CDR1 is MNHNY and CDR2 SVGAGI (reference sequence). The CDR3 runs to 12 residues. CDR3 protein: CASSTSEGWQFF. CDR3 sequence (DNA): TGTGCCAGCAGTACTAGCGAGGGTTGGCAGTTCTTC.

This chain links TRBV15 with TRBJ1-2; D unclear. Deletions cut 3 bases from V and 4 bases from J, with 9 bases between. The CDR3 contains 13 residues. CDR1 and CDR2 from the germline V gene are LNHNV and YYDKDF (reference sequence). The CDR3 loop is CATSRGSLYGYTF. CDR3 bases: TGTGCCACCAGCAGGGGATCCCTCTATGGCTACACCTTC.

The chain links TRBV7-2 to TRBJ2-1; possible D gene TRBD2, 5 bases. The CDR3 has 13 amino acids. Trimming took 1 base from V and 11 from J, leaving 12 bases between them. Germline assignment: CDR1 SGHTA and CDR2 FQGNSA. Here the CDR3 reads CASSLDAPGKQFF. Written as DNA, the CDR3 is TGTGCCAGCAGCTTAGACGCCCCGGGAAAGCAGTTCTTC.

CDR3 nucleotides: TGCAGTATCCTCATGAACACTGAAGCTTTCTTT. As protein: CSILMNTEAFF. The chain uses TRBV20-1 and TRBJ1-1, with D hard to call. V was clipped by 8 bases and J by 0 bases, with 7 bases between them. CDR3 size: 11 residues. Per the germline V gene, CDR1 is DFQATT and CDR2 is SNEGSKA (reference sequence).

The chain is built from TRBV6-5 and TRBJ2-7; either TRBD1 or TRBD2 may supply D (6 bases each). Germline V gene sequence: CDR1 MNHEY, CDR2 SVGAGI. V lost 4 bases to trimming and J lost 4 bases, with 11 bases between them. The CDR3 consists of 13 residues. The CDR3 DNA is TGTGCCAGCAGTTGGGGGGCCTCTTACGAGCAGTACTTC. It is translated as CASSWGASYEQYF.

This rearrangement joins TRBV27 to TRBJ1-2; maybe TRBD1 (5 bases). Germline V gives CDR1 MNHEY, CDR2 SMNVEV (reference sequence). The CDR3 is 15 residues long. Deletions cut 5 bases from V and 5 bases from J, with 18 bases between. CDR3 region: CASSLGRPSSYGYTF. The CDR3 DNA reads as TGTGCCAGCAGTCTGGGACGGCCGTCGAGTTATGGCTACACCTTC.